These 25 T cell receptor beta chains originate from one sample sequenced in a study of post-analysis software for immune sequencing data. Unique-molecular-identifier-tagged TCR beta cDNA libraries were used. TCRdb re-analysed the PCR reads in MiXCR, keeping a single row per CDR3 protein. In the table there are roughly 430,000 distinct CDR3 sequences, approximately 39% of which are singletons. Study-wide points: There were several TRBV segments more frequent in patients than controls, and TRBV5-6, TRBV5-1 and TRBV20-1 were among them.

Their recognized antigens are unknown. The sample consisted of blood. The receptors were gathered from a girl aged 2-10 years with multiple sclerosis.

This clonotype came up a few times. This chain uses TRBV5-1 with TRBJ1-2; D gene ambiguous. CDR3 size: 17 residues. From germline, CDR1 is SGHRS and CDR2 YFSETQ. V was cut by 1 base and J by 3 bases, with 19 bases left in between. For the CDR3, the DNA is TGCGCCAGCAGCTTGTTCCTCTCGTGGGCCCGGTACTATGGCTACACCTTC. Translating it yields CASSLFLSWARYYGYTF.

DNA for the CDR3: TGCAGCGGGATTGGTAAGGTGATCGAGCAGTACTTC. It is translated as CSGIGKVIEQYF. This rearrangement joins TRBV29-1 to TRBJ2-5; D call uncertain. The DNA end is a closer match to TRBJ2-7, so the J assignment may be wrong. CDR1 and CDR2 from the germline V gene are SQVTM and ANQGSEA. There are 12 residues in the CDR3.

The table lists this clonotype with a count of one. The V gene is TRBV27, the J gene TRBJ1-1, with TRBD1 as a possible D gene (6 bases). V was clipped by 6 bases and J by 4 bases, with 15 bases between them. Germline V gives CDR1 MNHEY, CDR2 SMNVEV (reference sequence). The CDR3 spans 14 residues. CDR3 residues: CASRLWRGITEAFF. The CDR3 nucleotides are TGTGCCAGCAGACTATGGAGGGGGATCACTGAAGCTTTCTTT.

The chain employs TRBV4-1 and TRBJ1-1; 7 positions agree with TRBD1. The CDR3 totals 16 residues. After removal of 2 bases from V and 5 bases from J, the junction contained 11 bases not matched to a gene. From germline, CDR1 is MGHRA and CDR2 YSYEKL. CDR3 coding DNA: TGCGCCAGCAGCCAACCCCCACAGGGGATCGAGACTGAAGCTTTCTTT. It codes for CASSQPPQGIETEAFF.

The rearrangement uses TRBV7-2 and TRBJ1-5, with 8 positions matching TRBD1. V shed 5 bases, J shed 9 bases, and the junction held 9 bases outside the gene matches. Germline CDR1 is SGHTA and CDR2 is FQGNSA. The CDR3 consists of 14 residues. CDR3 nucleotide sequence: TGTGCCAGCAGCACCTCAGGGGGCGCGAGGCCCCAGCATTTT. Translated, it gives CASSTSGGARPQHF.

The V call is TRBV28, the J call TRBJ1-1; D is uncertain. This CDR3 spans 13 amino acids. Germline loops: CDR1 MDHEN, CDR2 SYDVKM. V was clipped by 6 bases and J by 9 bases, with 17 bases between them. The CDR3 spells CASSNLWRGKAFF. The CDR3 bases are TGTGCCAGCAGCAACCTCTGGCGGGGTAAAGCTTTCTTT.

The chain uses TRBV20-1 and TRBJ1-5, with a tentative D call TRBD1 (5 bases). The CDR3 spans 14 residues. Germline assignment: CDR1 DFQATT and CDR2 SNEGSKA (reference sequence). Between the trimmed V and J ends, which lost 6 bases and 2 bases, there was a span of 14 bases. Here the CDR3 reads CSAILVGGNQPQHF. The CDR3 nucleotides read TGCAGTGCCATTCTTGTGGGGGGCAATCAGCCCCAGCATTTT.

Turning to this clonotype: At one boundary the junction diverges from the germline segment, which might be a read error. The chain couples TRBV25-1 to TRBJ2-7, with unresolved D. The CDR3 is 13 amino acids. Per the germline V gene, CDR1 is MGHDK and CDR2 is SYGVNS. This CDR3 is CVSSVDRGYEQYF. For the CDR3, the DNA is TGTGTCAGCAGTGTCGACCGAGGCTACGAGCAGTACTTC.

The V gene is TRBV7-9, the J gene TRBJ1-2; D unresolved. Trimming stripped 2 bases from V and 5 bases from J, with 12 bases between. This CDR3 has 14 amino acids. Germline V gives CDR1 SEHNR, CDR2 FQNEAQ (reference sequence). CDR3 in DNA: TGTGCCAGCAGCTTATCCGGGAATCCTTATGGCTACACCTTC. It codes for CASSLSGNPYGYTF.

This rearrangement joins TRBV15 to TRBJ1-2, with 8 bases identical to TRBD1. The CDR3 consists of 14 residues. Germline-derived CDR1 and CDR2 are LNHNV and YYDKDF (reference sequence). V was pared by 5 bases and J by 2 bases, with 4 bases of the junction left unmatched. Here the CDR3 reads CATSVPGGNYGYTF. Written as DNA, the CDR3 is TGTGCCACCAGCGTTCCAGGGGGCAACTATGGCTACACCTTC.

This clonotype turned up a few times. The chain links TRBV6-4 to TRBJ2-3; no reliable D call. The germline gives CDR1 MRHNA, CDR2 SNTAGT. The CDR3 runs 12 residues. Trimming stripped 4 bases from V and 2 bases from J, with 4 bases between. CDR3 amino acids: CASSGATDTQYF. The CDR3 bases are TGTGCCAGCAGTGGGGCCACAGATACGCAGTATTTT.

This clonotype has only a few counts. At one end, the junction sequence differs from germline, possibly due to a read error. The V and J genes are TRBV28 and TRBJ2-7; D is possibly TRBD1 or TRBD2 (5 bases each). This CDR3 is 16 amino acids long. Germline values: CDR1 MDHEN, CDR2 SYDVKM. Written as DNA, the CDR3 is TGTGCCGGCAGGCAAGGGACGGGGTCTCACTCCTACGAGCAGTACTTC. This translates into CAGRQGTGSHSYEQYF. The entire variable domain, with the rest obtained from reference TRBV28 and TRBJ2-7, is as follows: DVKVTQSSRYLVKRTGEKVFLECVQDMDHENMFWYRQDPGLGLRLIYFSYDVKMKEKGDIPEGYSVSREKKERFSLILESASTNQTSMYLCAGRQGTGSHSYEQYFGPGTRLTVT.

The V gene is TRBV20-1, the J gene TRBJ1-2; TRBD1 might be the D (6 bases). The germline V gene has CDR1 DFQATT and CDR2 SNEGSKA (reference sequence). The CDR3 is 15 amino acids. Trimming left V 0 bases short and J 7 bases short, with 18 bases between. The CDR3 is CSARDQRGAFSGYTF. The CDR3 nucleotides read TGCAGTGCTAGAGATCAGCGGGGGGCGTTTAGTGGCTACACCTTC.

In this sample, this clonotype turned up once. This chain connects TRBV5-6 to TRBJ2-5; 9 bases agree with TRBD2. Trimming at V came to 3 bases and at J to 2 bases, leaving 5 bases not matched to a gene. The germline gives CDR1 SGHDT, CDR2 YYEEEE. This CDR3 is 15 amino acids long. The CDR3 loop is CASSWRRGGQETQYF. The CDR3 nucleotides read TGTGCCAGCAGCTGGCGGCGGGGGGGTCAAGAGACCCAGTACTTC.

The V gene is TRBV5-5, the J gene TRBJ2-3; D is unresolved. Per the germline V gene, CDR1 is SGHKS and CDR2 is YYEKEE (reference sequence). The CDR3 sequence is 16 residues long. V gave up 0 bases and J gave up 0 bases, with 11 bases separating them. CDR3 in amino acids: CASSLVSRLSTDTQYF. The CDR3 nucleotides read TGTGCCAGCAGCTTGGTATCCAGGCTTAGCACAGATACGCAGTATTTT.

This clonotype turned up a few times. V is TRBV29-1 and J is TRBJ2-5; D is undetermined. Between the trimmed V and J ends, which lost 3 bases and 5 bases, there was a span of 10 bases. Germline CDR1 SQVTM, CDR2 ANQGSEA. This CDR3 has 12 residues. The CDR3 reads CSVDSLTETQYF. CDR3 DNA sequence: TGCAGCGTTGACTCTCTCACGGAGACCCAGTACTTC. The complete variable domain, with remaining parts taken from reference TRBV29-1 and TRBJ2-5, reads SAVISQKPSRDICQRGTSLTIQCQVDSQVTMMFWYRQQPGQSLTLIATANQGSEATYESGFVIDKFPISRPNLTFSTLTVSNMSPEDSSIYLCSVDSLTETQYFGPGTRLLVL.

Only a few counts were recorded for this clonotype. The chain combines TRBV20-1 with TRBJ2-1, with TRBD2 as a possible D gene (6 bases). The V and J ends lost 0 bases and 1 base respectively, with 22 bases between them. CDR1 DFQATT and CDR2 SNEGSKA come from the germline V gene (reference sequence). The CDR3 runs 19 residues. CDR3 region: CSARDLLGLIQGSYNEQFF. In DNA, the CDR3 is TGCAGTGCTAGAGATCTTTTGGGACTCATCCAGGGATCCTACAATGAGCAGTTCTTC.

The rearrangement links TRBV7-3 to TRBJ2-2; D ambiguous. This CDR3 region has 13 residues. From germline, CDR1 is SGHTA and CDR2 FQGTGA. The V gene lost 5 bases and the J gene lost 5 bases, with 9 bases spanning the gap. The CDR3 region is CASSLTTTGELFF. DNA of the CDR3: TGTGCCAGCAGCCTCACGACTACCGGGGAGCTGTTTTTT.

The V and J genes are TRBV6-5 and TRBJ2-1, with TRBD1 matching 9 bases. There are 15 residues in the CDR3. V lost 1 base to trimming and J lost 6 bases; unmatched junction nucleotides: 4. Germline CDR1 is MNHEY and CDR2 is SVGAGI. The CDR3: CASSYWDREGNEQFF. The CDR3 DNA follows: TGTGCCAGCAGTTACTGGGACAGGGAAGGCAATGAGCAGTTCTTC.

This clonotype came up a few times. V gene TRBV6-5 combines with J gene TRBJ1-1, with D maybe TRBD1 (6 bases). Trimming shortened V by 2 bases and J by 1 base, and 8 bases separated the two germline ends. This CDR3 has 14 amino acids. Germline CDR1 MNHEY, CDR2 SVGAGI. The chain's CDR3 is CASSYEQGNTEAFF. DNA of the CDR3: TGTGCCAGCAGTTACGAACAGGGGAACACTGAAGCTTTCTTT.

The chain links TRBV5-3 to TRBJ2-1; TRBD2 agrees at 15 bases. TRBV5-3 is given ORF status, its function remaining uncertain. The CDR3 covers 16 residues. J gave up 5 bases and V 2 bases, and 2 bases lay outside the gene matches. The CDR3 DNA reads TGTGCCAGAAGCTTAGGACTAGCGGGAGGGCACAATGAGCAGTTCTTC. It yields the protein CARSLGLAGGHNEQFF.

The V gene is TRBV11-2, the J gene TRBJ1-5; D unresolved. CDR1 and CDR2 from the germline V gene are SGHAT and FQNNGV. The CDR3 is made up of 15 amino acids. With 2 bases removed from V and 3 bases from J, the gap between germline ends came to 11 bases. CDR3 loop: CASSLSAEFNQPQHF. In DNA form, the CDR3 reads TGTGCCAGCAGCTTATCGGCAGAATTCAATCAGCCCCAGCATTTT.

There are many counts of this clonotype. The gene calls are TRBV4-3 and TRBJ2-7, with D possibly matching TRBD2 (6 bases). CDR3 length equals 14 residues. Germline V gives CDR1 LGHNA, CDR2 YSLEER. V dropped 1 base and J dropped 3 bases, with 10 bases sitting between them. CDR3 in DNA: TGCGCCAGCAGCCAAGGGGACTCCTTCTACGAGCAGTACTTC. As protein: CASSQGDSFYEQYF.

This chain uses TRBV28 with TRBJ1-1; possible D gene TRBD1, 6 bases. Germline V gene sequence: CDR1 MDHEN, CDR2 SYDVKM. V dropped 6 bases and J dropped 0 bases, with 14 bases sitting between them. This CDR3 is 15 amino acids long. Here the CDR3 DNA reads TGTGCCAGCAGGGGAAGGACAGCTATGAACACTGAAGCTTTCTTT. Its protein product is CASRGRTAMNTEAFF.

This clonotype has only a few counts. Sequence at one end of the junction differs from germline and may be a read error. The CDR3: CASSPLISHEQYF. The CDR3, as DNA: TGTGCCAGCAGCCCCCTAATCTCCCACGAGCAGTACTTC. This chain links TRBV14 with TRBJ2-7; D unresolved. Germline-derived CDR1 and CDR2 are SGHDN and FVKESK. CDR3 length: 13 residues.